A single T cell receptor beta chain is shown here with its context. The antigen remains undetermined. This entry comes from a study of T cell responses to AZD1222 COVID-19 vaccine. Findings and caveats of the study: All repertoire sampling was performed exclusively after the peak T cell response. Most donors were white British, females outnumbered males, and clonal diversity was possibly underestimated.

Method: immunoSEQ multiplex PCR; TCRdb's copy keeps in-frame clones and lacks some. The sample carries 55,000 to 80,000 clones, 70% to 90% recorded once. Germline CDR1 and CDR2: MNHEY and SMNVEV (reference sequence). V was shortened by 5 bases and J by 4 bases, with 11 bases between the two germline ends. This CDR3 has 13 residues. This chain connects TRBV27 to TRBJ1-1; a possible D gene is TRBD1 (5 bases). The sequence came from an adult who received the AZD1222 COVID-19 vaccine. This specimen was peripheral blood, taken 28 days after the second AZD1222 dose. CDR3 nucleotide sequence: TGTGCCAGCAGTCCGTCCGGGACCACTGAAGCTTTCTTT. Translating gives CASSPSGTTEAFF.